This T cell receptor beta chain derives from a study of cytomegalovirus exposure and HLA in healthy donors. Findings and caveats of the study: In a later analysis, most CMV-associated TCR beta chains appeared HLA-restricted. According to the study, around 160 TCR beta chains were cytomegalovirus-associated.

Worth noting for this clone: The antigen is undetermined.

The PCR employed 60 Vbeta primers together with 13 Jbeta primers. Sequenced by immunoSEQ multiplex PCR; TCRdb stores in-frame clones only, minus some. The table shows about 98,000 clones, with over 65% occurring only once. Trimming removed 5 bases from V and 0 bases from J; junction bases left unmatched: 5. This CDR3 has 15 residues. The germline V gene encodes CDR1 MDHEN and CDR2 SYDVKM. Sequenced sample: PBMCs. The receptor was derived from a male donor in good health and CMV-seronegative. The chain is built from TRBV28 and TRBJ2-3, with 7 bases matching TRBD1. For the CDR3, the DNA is TGTGCCAGCAGTCCACAGGGGCGTAGCACAGATACGCAGTATTTT. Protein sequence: CASSPQGRSTDTQYF. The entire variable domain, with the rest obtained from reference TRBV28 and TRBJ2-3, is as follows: DVKVTQSSRYLVKRTGEKVFLECVQDMDHENMFWYRQDPGLGLRLIYFSYDVKMKEKGDIPEGYSVSREKKERFSLILESASTNQTSMYLCASSPQGRSTDTQYFGPGTRLTVL.